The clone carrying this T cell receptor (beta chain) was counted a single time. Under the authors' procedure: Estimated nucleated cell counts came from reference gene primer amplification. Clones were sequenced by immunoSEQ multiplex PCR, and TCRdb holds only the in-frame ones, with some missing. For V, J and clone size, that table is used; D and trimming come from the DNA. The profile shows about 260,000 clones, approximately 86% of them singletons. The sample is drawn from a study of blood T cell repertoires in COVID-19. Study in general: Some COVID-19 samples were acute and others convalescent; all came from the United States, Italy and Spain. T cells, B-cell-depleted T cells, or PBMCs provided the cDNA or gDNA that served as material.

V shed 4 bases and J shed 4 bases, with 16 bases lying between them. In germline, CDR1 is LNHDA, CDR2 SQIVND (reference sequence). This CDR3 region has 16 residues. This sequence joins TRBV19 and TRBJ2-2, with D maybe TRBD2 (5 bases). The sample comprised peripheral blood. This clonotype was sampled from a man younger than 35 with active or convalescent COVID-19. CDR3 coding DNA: TGTGCCAGTAGTACCGATTCCGGGATTATCACCGGGGAGCTGTTTTTT. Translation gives CASSTDSGIITGELFF.